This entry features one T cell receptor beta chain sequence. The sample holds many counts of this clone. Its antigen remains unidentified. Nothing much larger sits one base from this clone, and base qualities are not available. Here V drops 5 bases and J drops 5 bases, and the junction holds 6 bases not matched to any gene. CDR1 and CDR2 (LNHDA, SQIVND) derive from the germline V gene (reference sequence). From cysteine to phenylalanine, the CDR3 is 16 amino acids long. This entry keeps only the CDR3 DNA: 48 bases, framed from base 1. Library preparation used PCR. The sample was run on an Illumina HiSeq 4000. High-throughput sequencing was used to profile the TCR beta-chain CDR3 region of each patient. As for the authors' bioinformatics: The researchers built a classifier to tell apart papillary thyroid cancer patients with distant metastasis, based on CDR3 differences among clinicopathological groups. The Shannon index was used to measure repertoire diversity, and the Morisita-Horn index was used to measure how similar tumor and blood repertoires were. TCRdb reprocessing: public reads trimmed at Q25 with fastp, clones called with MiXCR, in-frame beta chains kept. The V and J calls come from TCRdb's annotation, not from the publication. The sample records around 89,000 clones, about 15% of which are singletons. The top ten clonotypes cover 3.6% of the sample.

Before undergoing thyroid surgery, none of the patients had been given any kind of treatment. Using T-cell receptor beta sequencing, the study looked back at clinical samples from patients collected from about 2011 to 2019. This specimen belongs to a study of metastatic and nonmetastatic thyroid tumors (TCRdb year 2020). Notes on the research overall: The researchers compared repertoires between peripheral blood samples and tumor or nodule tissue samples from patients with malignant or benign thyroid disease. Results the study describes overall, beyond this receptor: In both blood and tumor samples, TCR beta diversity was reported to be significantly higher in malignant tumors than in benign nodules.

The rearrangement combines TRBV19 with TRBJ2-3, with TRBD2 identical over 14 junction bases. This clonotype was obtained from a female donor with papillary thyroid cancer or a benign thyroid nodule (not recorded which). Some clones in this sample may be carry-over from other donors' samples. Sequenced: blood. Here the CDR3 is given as CASSSGLAGGRDTQYF. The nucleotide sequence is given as TGTGCCAGTAGTTCCGGACTAGCGGGGGGCCGAGATACGCAGTATTTT.